Shown below are 15 T cell receptor beta chains from a single sample sequenced in a study of T cells in Graves' hyperthyroidism and ophthalmopathy. RNA transcripts served as the template for amplifying TCR beta CDR3 regions. In the first-round RT-PCR of the TCR CDR3, the HTBI primer set was used. MiXCR, applied by TCRdb to the multiplex PCR reads, yields one record per CDR3 protein. The sample has just over 550,000 distinct CDR3 sequences, around 42% seen once; the top ten hold just under 8.5%. Material for sequencing was peripheral blood or thyroid tissue (not recorded which). These receptors came from a woman aged 18-35 years with Graves' hyperthyroidism.

This clonotype showed up many times. The genes are TRBV19 and TRBJ2-5, with D maybe TRBD2 (6 bases). The CDR3 covers 16 residues. Germline loops: CDR1 LNHDA, CDR2 SQIVND (reference sequence). Trimming pared 3 bases from V and 2 bases from J, leaving 16 bases between. This chain's CDR3 is CASSIDGTLAQETQYF. The CDR3 nucleotides are TGTGCCAGTAGTATCGATGGGACTCTAGCGCAAGAGACCCAGTACTTC.

V usage is TRBV12-3 or TRBV12-4 and J usage is TRBJ2-5, with 7 bases that match TRBD2. This CDR3 has 15 amino acids. V lost 6 bases and J lost 5; bases outside the gene matches: 12. The CDR3 loop reads CASRKEGLFPETQYF. As DNA, the CDR3 is TGTGCCAGCAGAAAAGAGGGACTATTCCCCGAGACCCAGTACTTC.

The genes are TRBV10-3 and TRBJ1-6; D is undetermined. V was pared by 0 bases and J by 8 bases, with 11 bases between. In germline, CDR1 is ENHRY, CDR2 SYGVKD. This CDR3 contains 15 residues. The DNA of the CDR3 is TGTGCCATCAGTGAGTCGGCGTCCAAGGATTCACCCCTCCACTTT. Its protein is CAISESASKDSPLHF.

This clonotype was observed at least ten times. The chain joins TRBV2 to TRBJ2-2; a weak D match, TRBD1 (6 bases). Deletions cut 4 bases from V and 12 bases from J, with 9 bases between. This CDR3 spans 11 amino acids. Germline assignment: CDR1 SNHLY and CDR2 FYNNEI. The DNA for the CDR3 is TGTGCCAGCAGTGCCGACAGGAAGCTGTTTTTT. This encodes CASSADRKLFF.

The chain has TRBV7-9 and TRBJ1-2, with D tentatively TRBD1 (5 bases). Germline V gene sequence: CDR1 SEHNR, CDR2 FQNEAQ (reference sequence). V was shortened by 3 bases and J by 8 bases, with 10 bases between the two germline ends. CDR3 length equals 12 residues. The CDR3 DNA follows: TGTGCCAGCAGCTTCGGAGGGGAGGGCTACACCTTC. Translating it yields CASSFGGEGYTF.

J is TRBJ1-4 and V is TRBV29-1; no reliable D call. This CDR3 spans 12 amino acids. The germline CDR1 and CDR2 sequences are SQVTM and ANQGSEA. Trimming pared 3 bases from V and 12 bases from J, leaving 14 bases between. CDR3 in DNA: TGCAGCGTTGATCTGCCGGGCGGGGAACTGTTTTTT. Its protein product is CSVDLPGGELFF.

This clonotype was seen a single time. As the CDR3 is not closed by the conserved phenylalanine or tryptophan, this likely results from a read error. The limits of the CDR3 on the DNA are not certain, so only TCRdb's listed CDR3 is given. The genes are TRBV24-1 and TRBJ1-4; TRBD1, as called in the table, went unchecked against the DNA. Counting both end residues, the CDR3 totals 9 amino acids. Per the germline V gene, CDR1 is KGHDR and CDR2 is SFDVKD. CDR3 amino acids: CATSDQGQG.

This sequence joins TRBV12-5 and TRBJ2-7; D gene unclear. Germline V gene data show CDR1 as LGHNT and CDR2 as FRNRAP. V was shortened by 0 bases and J by 3 bases, with 6 bases between the two germline ends. The CDR3 runs to 13 residues. The CDR3 region is CASGLVQSYEQYF. In nucleotides, the CDR3 is TGTGCTAGTGGTTTGGTCCAGAGCTACGAGCAGTACTTC.

The chain joins TRBV14 to TRBJ1-6; TRBD1 matches at 8 bases. V lost 2 bases, J lost 5 bases, and 2 bases stayed unmatched. Per germline, CDR1 SGHDN and CDR2 FVKESK. This CDR3 has 15 amino acids. Written as DNA, the CDR3 is TGTGCCAGCAGCCAATCGGGACAGGATAATTCACCCCTCCACTTT. Residues: CASSQSGQDNSPLHF.

This clonotype was found many times. This sequence joins TRBV25-1 and TRBJ2-7; 8 bases align to TRBD1. J was trimmed by 8 bases and V by 9 bases; bases with no gene match: 3. Germline lookup yields CDR1 MGHDK and CDR2 SYGVNS. The CDR3 sequence is 10 residues long. The DNA for the CDR3 is TGTGCCAGTGGACAGGGAAAGCAGTACTTC. The encoded protein is CASGQGKQYF.

Of note for this clonotype: It is unclear where the CDR3 begins or ends on the DNA, so no DNA is shown, and the CDR3 is as TCRdb lists it. The chain employs TRBV6-9 and TRBJ1-2; TRBD1, the table's D call, lacks a check against the DNA. With termini counted, the CDR3 has 13 amino acids. The V gene's germline CDR1 is MNHGY and CDR2 SVAAGI. CDR3 residues: CASSSSTGGGYTF.

Regarding this clonotype: A much larger clone differs by one base, so this may be a read error. V and J are TRBV10-3 and TRBJ2-7; 7 bases agree with TRBD1. V shed 3 bases, J shed 8 bases, and the junction held 7 bases outside the gene matches. The CDR3 is 13 residues long. Germline lookup yields CDR1 ENHRY and CDR2 SYGVKD. The CDR3 region is CAISERGLNKQYF. CDR3 nucleotide sequence: TGTGCCATCAGTGAAAGGGGGCTGAACAAGCAGTACTTC.

In its sample, this clonotype was seen many times. V usage is TRBV19 and J usage is TRBJ1-1, with D maybe TRBD1 (5 bases). Germline CDR1 and CDR2: LNHDA and SQIVND (reference sequence). The CDR3 contains 9 residues. V lost 8 bases to trimming and J lost 10 bases, with 8 bases between them. CDR3 sequence (DNA): TGTGCCAGTGGGACCGTAGCTTTCTTT. This sequence encodes CASGTVAFF.

This clonotype was seen ten or more times. The chain joins TRBV29-1 to TRBJ1-1, with TRBD1 matching over 9 bases. This CDR3 is built from 14 residues. CDR1 is SQVTM and CDR2 is ANQGSEA in the germline V gene. V lost 5 bases, J lost 2 bases, and 6 bases stayed unmatched. CDR3 nucleotides: TGCAGCGTTTTGGGGGGACAGGGAAACACTGAAGCTTTCTTT. This codes for CSVLGGQGNTEAFF. The whole variable domain, remainder taken from reference TRBV29-1 and TRBJ1-1, is SAVISQKPSRDICQRGTSLTIQCQVDSQVTMMFWYRQQPGQSLTLIATANQGSEATYESGFVIDKFPISRPNLTFSTLTVSNMSPEDSSIYLCSVLGGQGNTEAFFGQGTRLTVV.

This clonotype was found many times. The chain employs TRBV7-8 and TRBJ2-7, with D maybe TRBD1 (6 bases). This CDR3 has 13 amino acids. V lost 5 bases, J lost 7 bases, and 15 bases lay in between. Germline values: CDR1 SGHVS, CDR2 FQNEAQ. The CDR3: CASSADSVREQYF. The DNA of the CDR3 is TGTGCCAGCAGCGCGGACAGCGTGAGGGAGCAGTACTTC.